The 14 T cell receptor beta chains below come from one sample, sequenced in a study of T-cell reconstitution after alpha-beta-depleted transplantation in children. The TCRbeta library incorporated unique molecular identifiers. MiXCR was run by TCRdb on the PCR reads, yielding one entry per CDR3 protein. The top ten clones hold approximately 2.3% of a sample with some 500,000 distinct CDR3 sequences, about 33% of them seen once. The input for sequencing was PBMCs from the stem cell graft donor, taken from the stem cell graft. Receptor source: a human donor who donated a stem cell graft to a child with aplastic anemia.

The chain links TRBV5-1 to TRBJ2-6; 7 bases agree with TRBD1. The trim removed 4 bases at V and 2 bases at J, leaving 6 bases unmatched. The germline V gene has CDR1 SGHRS and CDR2 YFSETQ. The CDR3 extends over 16 amino acids. The DNA for the CDR3 is TGCGCCAGCAGCGAGGTCACAGGGGCTGGGGCCAACGTCCTGACTTTC. Amino acid sequence: CASSEVTGAGANVLTF.

The chain employs TRBV7-2 and TRBJ2-3; D uncertain. Deletions cut 5 bases from V and 4 bases from J, with 10 bases between. Germline V gene data show CDR1 as SGHTA and CDR2 as FQGNSA. The CDR3 is 13 amino acids. The CDR3 is CASSTYLADTQYF. The CDR3 DNA sequence: TGTGCCAGCAGCACCTACCTGGCAGATACGCAGTATTTT.

This clonotype was counted a few times. V usage is TRBV5-4 and J usage is TRBJ1-2; tentative D call: TRBD1 (5 bases). The length of the CDR3 is 17 residues. Per germline, CDR1 SGHNT and CDR2 YYREEE (reference sequence). The V gene lost 0 bases and the J gene lost 2 bases, with 17 bases spanning the gap. The CDR3 here is CASSLESGWPGNYGYTF. In nucleotides, the CDR3 is TGTGCCAGCAGCTTGGAGTCAGGGTGGCCGGGGAACTATGGCTACACCTTC.

Only a few counts were recorded for this clonotype. The chain combines TRBV10-3 with TRBJ2-3, with TRBD1 matching 7 bases. This CDR3 region has 11 residues. The V gene end was trimmed by 10 bases and the J gene end by 4 bases; junction bases not matched to a gene: 2. Germline CDR1 reads ENHRY; CDR2 reads SYGVKD. The CDR3 region is CATTGADTQYF. The DNA for the CDR3 is TGTGCCACCACAGGGGCAGATACGCAGTATTTT.

This clonotype appeared a few times. The V and J genes are TRBV20-1 and TRBJ1-1; 9 bases agree with TRBD1. The ends lost 3 bases at V and 7 bases at J; junction bases unmatched: 3. The CDR3 extends over 12 amino acids. Germline CDR1 is DFQATT and CDR2 is SNEGSKA (reference sequence). DNA of the CDR3: TGCAGTGCTAGGGGACAGGGATTTGAAGCTTTCTTT. This gives the protein CSARGQGFEAFF.

In this sample, this clonotype turned up a few times. DNA of the CDR3: TGTGCCAGCAGACCTCAGGGAGGCAATCAGCCCCAGCATTTT. Encoded protein: CASRPQGGNQPQHF. The chain carries TRBV6-1 and TRBJ1-5; a weak D match, TRBD1 (5 bases). The germline V gene encodes CDR1 MNHNS and CDR2 SASEGT. The CDR3 is made up of 14 amino acids. Trimming removed 6 bases at V and 2 bases at J, with 11 bases between.

This rearrangement joins TRBV6-2 or TRBV6-3 to TRBJ1-1; the D is unclear. This CDR3 spans 10 amino acids. Trimming cost V 8 bases and J 1 base, with 2 bases left between them. Germline values: CDR1 MNHEY, CDR2 SVGEGT. This CDR3 reads CASANTEAFF. The CDR3 DNA is TGTGCCAGCGCGAACACTGAAGCTTTCTTT.

This clonotype came up a few times. The chain links TRBV20-1 to TRBJ1-1; D call uncertain. CDR1 DFQATT and CDR2 SNEGSKA come from the germline V gene (reference sequence). The CDR3 length is 17 residues. Between the trimmed V and J ends, which lost 0 bases and 1 base, there was a span of 18 bases. In DNA, the CDR3 is TGCAGTGCTAGAGATTTTGGACGGAGTGCCGAGAACACTGAAGCTTTCTTT. This gives the protein CSARDFGRSAENTEAFF.

The V gene is TRBV24-1, the J gene TRBJ1-2, with D possibly TRBD1 on 5 matching bases. The CDR3 length is 14 residues. Trimming left V 3 bases short and J 8 bases short, with 15 bases between. In germline, CDR1 is KGHDR, CDR2 SFDVKD. CDR3 sequence reads: CATSDEPQGHGYTF. CDR3 DNA: TGTGCCACCAGTGATGAACCGCAGGGTCACGGCTACACCTTC.

This clonotype has only a few counts. The V and J genes are TRBV20-1 and TRBJ1-3, with a possible D match to TRBD1 (6 bases). The CDR3 totals 15 residues. Germline V gives CDR1 DFQATT, CDR2 SNEGSKA (reference sequence). Trimming stripped 3 bases from V and 0 bases from J, with 12 bases between. The CDR3 nucleotides are TGCAGTGCTAGGGGTTCGGACAGCTCTGGAAACACCATATATTTT. Translated: CSARGSDSSGNTIYF.

The table lists this clonotype with a few counts. V usage is TRBV6-2 or TRBV6-3 and J usage is TRBJ2-5, with D possibly being TRBD1 or TRBD2 (5 bases each). Trimming took 2 bases from V and 3 from J, leaving 7 bases between them. CDR3 size: 13 residues. Germline V gene lookup returns CDR1 MNHEY and CDR2 SVGEGT. CDR3 residues: CASSYGGKETQYF. CDR3 nucleotides: TGTGCCAGCAGTTACGGGGGAAAAGAGACCCAGTACTTC.

This clonotype was observed a few times. The rearrangement links TRBV29-1 to TRBJ2-3; D gene unclear. CDR1 and CDR2 (germline): SQVTM, ANQGSEA. The CDR3 runs to 12 residues. Trimming pared 5 bases from V and 3 bases from J, leaving 9 bases between. The chain's CDR3 is CSVSSVTDTQYF. The CDR3 coding sequence is TGCAGCGTTTCCAGCGTTACAGATACGCAGTATTTT.

This clonotype was seen only a few times. The V call is TRBV30, the J call TRBJ2-1; 8 nucleotides align to TRBD2. Germline V lookup: CDR1 GTSNPN, CDR2 SVGIG (reference sequence). The junction had 9 bases not matched to a gene; V was cut back by 3 bases and J by 5 bases. The CDR3 covers 15 residues. This chain's CDR3 is CAWRPGLGGNNEQFF. CDR3 DNA sequence: TGTGCCTGGAGGCCGGGACTAGGGGGTAACAATGAGCAGTTCTTC.

This clonotype was seen only a few times. It is unclear where the CDR3 begins or ends on the DNA, so no DNA is shown, and the CDR3 is as TCRdb lists it. The chain couples TRBV20-1 to TRBJ2-2; the table's D call, TRBD1, has no DNA check behind it. The CDR3 length is 12 residues, termini included. Germline CDR1 is DFQATT and CDR2 is SNEGSKA (reference sequence). CDR3 region: CRAWGEPGSCFF.